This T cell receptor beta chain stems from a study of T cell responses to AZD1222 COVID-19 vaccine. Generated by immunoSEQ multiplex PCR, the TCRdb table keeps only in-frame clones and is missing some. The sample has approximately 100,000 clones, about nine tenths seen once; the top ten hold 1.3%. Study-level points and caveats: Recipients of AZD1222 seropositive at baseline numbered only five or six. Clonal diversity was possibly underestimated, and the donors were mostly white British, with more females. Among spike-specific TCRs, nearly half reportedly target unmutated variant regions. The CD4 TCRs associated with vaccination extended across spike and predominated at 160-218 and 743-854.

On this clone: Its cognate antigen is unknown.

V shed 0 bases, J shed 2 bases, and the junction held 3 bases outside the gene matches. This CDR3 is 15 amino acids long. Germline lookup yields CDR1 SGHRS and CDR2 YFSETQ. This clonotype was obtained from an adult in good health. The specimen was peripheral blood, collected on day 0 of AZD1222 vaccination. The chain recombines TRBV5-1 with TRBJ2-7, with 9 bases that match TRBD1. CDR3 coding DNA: TGCGCCAGCAGCTTGGGGACAGGGGAGACCTACGAGCAGTACTTC. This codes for CASSLGTGETYEQYF. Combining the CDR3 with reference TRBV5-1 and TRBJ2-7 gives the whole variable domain KAGVTQTPRYLIKTRGQQVTLSCSPISGHRSVSWYQQTPGQGLQFLFEYFSETQRNKGNFPGRFSGRQFSNSRSEMNVSTLELGDSALYLCASSLGTGETYEQYFGPGTRLTVT.